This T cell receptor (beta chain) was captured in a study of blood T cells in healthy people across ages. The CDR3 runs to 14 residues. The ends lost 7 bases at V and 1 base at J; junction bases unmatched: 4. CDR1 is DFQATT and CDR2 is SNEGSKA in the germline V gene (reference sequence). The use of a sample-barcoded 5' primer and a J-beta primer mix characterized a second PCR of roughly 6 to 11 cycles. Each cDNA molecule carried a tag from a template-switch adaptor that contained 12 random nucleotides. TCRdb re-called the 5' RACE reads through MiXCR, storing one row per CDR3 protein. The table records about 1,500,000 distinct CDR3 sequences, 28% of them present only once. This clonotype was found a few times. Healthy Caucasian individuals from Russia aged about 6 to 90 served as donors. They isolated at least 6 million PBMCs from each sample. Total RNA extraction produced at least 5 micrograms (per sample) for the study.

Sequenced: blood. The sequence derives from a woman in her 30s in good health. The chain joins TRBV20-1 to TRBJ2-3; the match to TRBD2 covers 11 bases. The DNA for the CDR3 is TGCAGTGTCTTTAGCGGGAGGGGCACAGATACGCAGTATTTT. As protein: CSVFSGRGTDTQYF.